This T cell receptor beta chain is from a study of T-cell reconstitution after alpha-beta-depleted transplantation in children (dated by TCRdb to the mid-2010s). Background on the whole study: T-cell immune reconstitution after TCRalphabeta/CD19-depleted allogeneic hematopoietic cell transplantation in children was quantitatively tracked in the study by means of TCR repertoire profiling.

Only a few counts were recorded for this clonotype. What antigen it recognizes has not been identified. Per-nucleotide qualities are absent, and no much larger clonotype sits a single base away. General findings and caveats noted by the study authors: Over the following months the frequencies of hyperexpanded clones went down, and after one year T-cell counts and TCRbeta diversity were mostly credited to newly produced T cells. In some patients, the high TCRbeta diversity seen at day 60 was put down to recipient T cells and intrathymic progenitors that had survived conditioning. About two months after transplant, the apparently early recovery of alphabetaT-cell counts reportedly depended on just several hundred clones that had expanded rapidly and came from non-depleted graft cells.

Library method: PCR. The instrument given in TCRdb is Illumina HiSeq 2500. TCR library preparation used molecular barcoding, with unique molecular identifiers applied to normalize quantification of the TCRbeta repertoire. In TCRdb, the public reads were trimmed at Q25 with fastp and aligned with MiXCR, with productive beta chains retained. When rows share a CDR3 protein, they turn into one entry using the most common DNA and genes. A total of 84,000 or so distinct CDR3 sequences appear in this sample, 15% to 18% of them only once. About 18% of the sample is taken by the ten largest. In the germline V gene (reference sequence), CDR1 corresponds to DFQATT and CDR2 to SNEGSKA. The CDR3 sequence holds 14 residues, the cysteine and phenylalanine included. The sequence is cut down to CDR3 DNA, 42 bases in frame from base 1. Trimming removed 3 bases from V and 5 bases from J, leaving 16 bases between the germline ends.

The treatment or condition label of this sample denotes: allogeneic hematopoietic cell transplantation with graft depleted of TCRalphabeta T cells and CD19 B cells. TCRalphabeta/CD19-depleted allogeneic hematopoietic cell grafts were given to the transplant recipients, all of whom were children. Rearrangement joined TRBV20-1 to TRBJ1-2; the D gene is possibly TRBD1, with 5 bases matching. This TCR was recovered from a male patient aged 2 to 10 who had a stem cell transplant for acute lymphoblastic leukemia, so the T cells may come from the graft donor. The specimen was PBMCs, mostly from graft donor cells, collected 180 days after TCRalphabeta/CD19-depleted stem cell transplant. The CDR3 is CSASISTESYGYTF. In nucleotides, the sequence is TGCAGTGCTAGTATTTCGACAGAAAGTTATGGCTACACCTTC.